This T cell receptor (beta chain) was documented in a study of CD8 T cells in Susac syndrome. From blood CD8+ and CD4+ T cells, the TCR beta chain was sequenced. CDR1 SGHRS and CDR2 YFSETQ come from the germline V gene. The ends were cut back, 3 bases at V and 7 bases at J, with 11 bases in the middle. CDR3 length equals 13 residues. The RNA, about 0.5 to 1 ug, was put through reverse transcription using random hexamers. Multiplex PCR with immunoSEQ amplified the TCR beta CDR3 across 54 Vbeta and 13 Jbeta. Using its own MiXCR run on the immunoSEQ multiplex PCR reads, TCRdb lists one record per CDR3 protein. The sample has around 200,000 distinct CDR3 sequences; 85% to 95% are singletons.

The rearrangement uses TRBV5-1 and TRBJ2-1; D could derive from TRBD1 or TRBD2 (5 bases each). Sample: CD4+ T cells from PBMCs. The clonotype was recovered from a human donor in good health. CDR3 loop: CASSWGSVNEQFF. The CDR3 region has the DNA TGCGCCAGCAGCTGGGGGAGTGTAAATGAGCAGTTCTTC.